What follows are 22 T cell receptor beta chains derived from one specimen sequenced in a study of response to subunit inactivated influenza vaccine (dated by TCRdb to between 2017 and 2018). The library was made by RT-PCR. Instrument used: Illumina HiSeq 2500. TCRdb's own reprocessing of the public reads used fastp at Q25 and MiXCR and kept productive beta chains. Identical CDR3 proteins give one entry, which carries the most common genes and DNA. The sample yields about 310,000 distinct CDR3 sequences; about a fifth were counted once. Roughly 10% of the sample rests with the top ten. Specimen: PBMCs from blood, collected about 20 months after vaccination. These receptors were taken from a man between 50 and 70 years old who received an inactivated influenza vaccine. Donor details come from another sample of the same person, matched by shared clones.

This clonotype was detected a few times. The chain employs TRBV5-4 and TRBJ2-7; TRBD2 aligns across 11 bases. CDR1 is SGHNT and CDR2 is YYREEE in the germline V gene (reference sequence). The CDR3 covers 13 residues. V gave up 7 bases and J gave up 4 bases; unmatched junction bases: 4. For the CDR3, the DNA is TGTGCCAGCCGGCTAGCGGGAGGTTACGAGCAGTACTTC. The encoded protein is CASRLAGGYEQYF.

This clonotype was recorded once. The chain recombines TRBV29-1 with TRBJ2-3, with TRBD1 matching 8 bases. V gave up 6 bases and J gave up 0 bases; unmatched junction bases: 5. CDR3 size: 14 residues. The germline V gene has CDR1 SQVTM and CDR2 ANQGSEA. CDR3 nucleotides: TGCAGCGTCGGACAGGGCCCTAGCACAGATACGCAGTATTTT. This gives the protein CSVGQGPSTDTQYF.

The chain couples TRBV3-1 to TRBJ2-5; TRBD2 matches at 14 bases. Unmatched junction bases numbered 4, after V lost 4 bases and J lost 3 bases. Germline lookup yields CDR1 LGHDT and CDR2 YNNKEL (reference sequence). This CDR3 region has 16 residues. In nucleotides, the CDR3 is TGTGCCAGCAGCCCTAAGGGACTAGCGGGAGAAGAGACCCAGTACTTC. This gives the protein CASSPKGLAGEETQYF.

The chain has TRBV12-3 or TRBV12-4 and TRBJ2-1; D unresolved. The V gene lost 3 bases and the J gene lost 5 bases, with 5 bases spanning the gap. CDR3 length: 12 amino acids. The CDR3 here is CASSFQDNEQFF. CDR3 DNA: TGTGCCAGCAGTTTCCAAGACAATGAGCAGTTCTTC.

This clonotype has just a few counts. The chain combines TRBV30 with TRBJ1-5; D unclear. Germline assignment: CDR1 GTSNPN and CDR2 SVGIG (reference sequence). Trimming stripped 0 bases from V and 0 bases from J, with 3 bases between. This CDR3 spans 13 amino acids. In nucleotides, the CDR3 is TGTGCCTGGAGTGTTAATAGCAATCAGCCCCAGCATTTT. Amino acids: CAWSVNSNQPQHF.

The chain carries TRBV6-5 and TRBJ2-7, with D unclear. Trimming left V 0 bases short and J 3 bases short, with 21 bases between. Per the germline V gene, CDR1 is MNHEY and CDR2 is SVGAGI. The CDR3 totals 18 residues. CDR3 loop: CASSYSSYSPSPIYEQYF. Here the CDR3 DNA reads TGTGCCAGCAGTTACTCGTCCTATAGCCCCAGCCCGATCTACGAGCAGTACTTC.

This clonotype was seen a handful of times. The rearrangement links TRBV15 to TRBJ1-6; D is undetermined. V lost 1 base to trimming and J lost 4 bases, with 8 bases between them. From germline, CDR1 is LNHNV and CDR2 YYDKDF (reference sequence). The CDR3 totals 15 residues. CDR3 amino acids: CATSRADGYNSPLHF. The CDR3 DNA reads TGTGCCACCAGCAGAGCAGACGGATATAATTCACCCCTCCACTTT.

The V gene is TRBV28, the J gene TRBJ2-1; TRBD1 might be the D (6 bases). Germline assignment: CDR1 MDHEN and CDR2 SYDVKM. This CDR3 has 16 residues. Deletions cut 6 bases from V and 6 bases from J, with 21 bases between. The CDR3 DNA sequence: TGTGCCAGCAGACCTTCGAAGACAGGTTTCGTCAATGAGCAGTTCTTC. Translated: CASRPSKTGFVNEQFF. The variable domain in full, with the rest retrieved from reference TRBV28 and TRBJ2-1, is DVKVTQSSRYLVKRTGEKVFLECVQDMDHENMFWYRQDPGLGLRLIYFSYDVKMKEKGDIPEGYSVSREKKERFSLILESASTNQTSMYLCASRPSKTGFVNEQFFGPGTRLTVL.

There are a few counts of this clonotype. The V gene is TRBV28, the J gene TRBJ1-3; D is unclear. The CDR3 spans 12 residues. CDR1 MDHEN and CDR2 SYDVKM come from the germline V gene. DNA for the CDR3: TGTGCGAGTCAATCGTTGGGAAACACCATATATTTT. Protein sequence: CASQSLGNTIYF.

The V gene is TRBV6-1, the J gene TRBJ1-5, with 9 nucleotides matching TRBD1. The CDR3 spans 18 residues. Germline values: CDR1 MNHNS, CDR2 SASEGT. With V trimmed by 5 bases and J by 7 bases, 18 bases remained unmatched. The CDR3 nucleotides read TGTGCCAGCAGTCCTAACCTACTGAGGGACAGGGTCGAACAGCCCCAGCATTTT. Its protein product is CASSPNLLRDRVEQPQHF.

This clonotype has a handful of counts. This rearrangement joins TRBV12-3 or TRBV12-4 to TRBJ2-2; D uncertain. Between the trimmed V and J ends, which lost 4 bases and 2 bases, there was a span of 11 bases. The CDR3 is 15 residues long. Written as DNA, the CDR3 is TGTGCCAGCAGTTCGGCCAGAGGTAACACCGGGGAGCTGTTTTTT. It codes for CASSSARGNTGELFF.

This clonotype was seen only once. The CDR3 DNA reads as TGTGCCAGCAGTTACTCCCGGGACAGGGACTACAATGAGCAGTTCTTC. Translation: CASSYSRDRDYNEQFF. The rearrangement joins TRBV6-2 or TRBV6-3 to TRBJ2-1; 9 nucleotides agree with TRBD1. Looked up from germline, CDR1 is MNHEY and CDR2 is SVGEGT. Trimming cost V 0 bases and J 3 bases; bases outside gene matches: 3. The CDR3 has 16 amino acids.

The table lists this clonotype with a few counts. J is TRBJ1-2 and V is TRBV27; the D gene is possibly TRBD1 (6 bases). The germline V gene encodes CDR1 MNHEY and CDR2 SMNVEV (reference sequence). V lost 3 bases and J 8 bases, leaving 13 bases between the germline ends. The CDR3 is 13 residues long. Here the CDR3 reads CASSFVRGDGYTF. The DNA for the CDR3 is TGTGCCAGCAGTTTCGTCAGGGGTGACGGCTACACCTTC.

This clonotype has a handful of counts. V is TRBV5-1 and J is TRBJ2-1; 13 nucleotides match TRBD2. This CDR3 has 15 amino acids. V lost 4 bases and J lost 5; bases outside the gene matches: 3. In germline, CDR1 is SGHRS, CDR2 YFSETQ. CDR3 sequence reads: CASSRGLAGNNEQFF. For the CDR3, the DNA is TGCGCCAGCAGCCGGGGACTAGCGGGGAACAATGAGCAGTTCTTC.

This clonotype was detected many times. The chain joins TRBV3-1 to TRBJ1-1; possible D gene TRBD1, 6 bases. V was pared by 6 bases and J by 0 bases, with 17 bases between. CDR1 LGHDT and CDR2 YNNKEL come from the germline V gene (reference sequence). This CDR3 region has 16 residues. The CDR3 sequence is CASRHSGGPMNTEAFF. CDR3 sequence (DNA): TGTGCCAGCAGACATAGCGGGGGCCCAATGAACACTGAAGCTTTCTTT.

The rearrangement links TRBV18 to TRBJ2-1; D possibly uses TRBD1 or TRBD2 (6 bases each). Per germline, CDR1 KGHSH and CDR2 LQKENI. The germline V and J ends were trimmed by 1 base and 7 bases, with 14 bases remaining between them. This CDR3 is built from 15 residues. The CDR3 DNA reads TGTGCCAGCTCACCACTAACAGGGAGGTATAATGAGCAGTTCTTC. It specifies CASSPLTGRYNEQFF.

The sample holds one count of this clonotype. This chain joins TRBV12-3 or TRBV12-4 and TRBJ2-1, with 16 positions matching TRBD2. After removal of 2 bases from V and 7 bases from J, the junction contained 2 bases not matched to a gene. The CDR3 loop spans 16 amino acids. The CDR3 spells CASSLKGLAGGNEQFF. The DNA for the CDR3 is TGTGCCAGCAGTTTAAAGGGACTAGCGGGAGGGAATGAGCAGTTCTTC.

This clonotype was detected a few times. The chain recombines TRBV12-3 or TRBV12-4 with TRBJ2-1; 8 bases line up with TRBD2. The trim removed 3 bases at V and 4 bases at J, leaving 5 bases unmatched. This CDR3 comprises 15 residues. The CDR3 nucleotides read TGTGCCAGCAGTTTGATACTAGCGGAGTACAATGAGCAGTTCTTC. It translates to CASSLILAEYNEQFF.

This clonotype showed up just a few times. The CDR3 reads CASSESTGYNQPQHF. The CDR3 coding sequence is TGTGCCAGCAGTGAATCGACAGGGTACAATCAGCCCCAGCATTTT. The rearrangement uses TRBV6-1 and TRBJ1-5, with 7 nucleotides matching TRBD1. This CDR3 has 15 amino acids. Germline V gives CDR1 MNHNS, CDR2 SASEGT. Unmatched junction bases numbered 4, after V lost 2 bases and J lost 3 bases.

The chain couples TRBV25-1 to TRBJ1-3, with no clear D. CDR1 and CDR2 from the germline V gene are MGHDK and SYGVNS. The V and J ends lost 5 bases and 0 bases respectively, with 11 bases between them. CDR3 length: 15 amino acids. CDR3 amino acids: CASSTGSSSGNTIYF. CDR3 sequence (DNA): TGTGCCAGCAGTACCGGGTCCAGCTCTGGAAACACCATATATTTT.

This clonotype was counted many times. The chain couples TRBV4-3 to TRBJ1-5; D is possibly TRBD1 (6 bases). The length of the CDR3 is 15 residues. CDR1 and CDR2 from the germline V gene are LGHNA and YSLEER. Trimming took off 4 bases at V and 3 bases at J, with 13 bases between the two ends. This CDR3 reads CASSPEPGVNQPQHF. The CDR3 DNA reads TGCGCCAGCAGCCCCGAGCCAGGGGTCAATCAGCCCCAGCATTTT.

This clonotype was observed at least ten times. V is TRBV5-1 and J is TRBJ1-4, with D hard to call. Per the germline V gene, CDR1 is SGHRS and CDR2 is YFSETQ. V was clipped by 5 bases and J by 8 bases, with 13 bases between them. The CDR3 has 13 residues. CDR3 bases: TGCGCCAGCAGTGATGGAGGTGGGGAAAAACTGTTTTTT. This codes for CASSDGGGEKLFF.